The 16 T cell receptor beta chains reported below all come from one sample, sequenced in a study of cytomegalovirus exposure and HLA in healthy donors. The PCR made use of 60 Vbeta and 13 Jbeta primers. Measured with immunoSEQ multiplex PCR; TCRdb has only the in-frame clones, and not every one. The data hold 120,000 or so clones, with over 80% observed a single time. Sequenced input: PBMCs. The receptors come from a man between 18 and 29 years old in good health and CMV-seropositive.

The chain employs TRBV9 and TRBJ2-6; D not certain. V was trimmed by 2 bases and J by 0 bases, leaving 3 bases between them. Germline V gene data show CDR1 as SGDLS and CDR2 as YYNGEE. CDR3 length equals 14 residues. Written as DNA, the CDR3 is TGTGCCAGCAGCGTCATCTCTGGGGCCAACGTCCTGACTTTC. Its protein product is CASSVISGANVLTF.

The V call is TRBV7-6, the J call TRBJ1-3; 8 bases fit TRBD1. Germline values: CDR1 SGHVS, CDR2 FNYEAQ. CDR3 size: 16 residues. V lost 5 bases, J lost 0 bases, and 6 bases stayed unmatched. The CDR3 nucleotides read TGTGCCAGCAGCCCCAGGGGGCCCAGCTCTGGAAACACCATATATTTT. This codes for CASSPRGPSSGNTIYF.

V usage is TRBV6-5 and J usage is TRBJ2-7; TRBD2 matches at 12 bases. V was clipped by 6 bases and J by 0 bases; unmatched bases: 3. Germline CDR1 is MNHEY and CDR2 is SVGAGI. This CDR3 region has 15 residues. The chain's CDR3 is CASRLAGGSSYEQYF. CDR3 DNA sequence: TGTGCCAGCAGACTAGCGGGGGGCAGCTCCTACGAGCAGTACTTC.

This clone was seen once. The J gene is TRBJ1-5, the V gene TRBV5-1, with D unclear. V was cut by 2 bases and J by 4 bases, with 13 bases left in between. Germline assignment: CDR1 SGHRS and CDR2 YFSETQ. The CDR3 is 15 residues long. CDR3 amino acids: CASSFSGDWNQPQHF. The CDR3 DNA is TGCGCCAGCAGCTTCTCGGGTGATTGGAATCAGCCCCAGCATTTT.

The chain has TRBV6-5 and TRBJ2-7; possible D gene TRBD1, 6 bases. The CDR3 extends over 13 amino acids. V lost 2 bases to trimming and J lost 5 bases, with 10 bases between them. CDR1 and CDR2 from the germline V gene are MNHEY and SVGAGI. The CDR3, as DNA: TGTGCCAGCAGTTACAGGGGGTTTCACGAGCAGTACTTC. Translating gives CASSYRGFHEQYF.

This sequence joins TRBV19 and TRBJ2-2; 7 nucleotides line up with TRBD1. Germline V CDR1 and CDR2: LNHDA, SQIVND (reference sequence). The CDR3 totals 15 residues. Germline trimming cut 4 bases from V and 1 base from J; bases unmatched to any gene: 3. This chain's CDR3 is CASSRQGLNTGELFF. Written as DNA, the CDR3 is TGTGCCAGTAGTAGACAGGGCCTGAACACCGGGGAGCTGTTTTTT.

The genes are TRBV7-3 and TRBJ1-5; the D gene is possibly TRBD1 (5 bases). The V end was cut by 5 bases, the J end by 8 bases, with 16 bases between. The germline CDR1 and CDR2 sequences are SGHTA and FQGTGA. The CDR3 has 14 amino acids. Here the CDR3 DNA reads TGTGCCAGCAGCCCTACAGGCTCGGGTGAGCCCCAGCATTTT. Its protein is CASSPTGSGEPQHF.

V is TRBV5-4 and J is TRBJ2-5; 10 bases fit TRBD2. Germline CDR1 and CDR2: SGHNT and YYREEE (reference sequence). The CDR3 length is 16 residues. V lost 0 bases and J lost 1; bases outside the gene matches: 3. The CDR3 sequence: CASSLVSGGSQETQYF. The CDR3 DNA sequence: TGTGCCAGCAGCTTGGTTAGCGGGGGGTCCCAAGAGACCCAGTACTTC. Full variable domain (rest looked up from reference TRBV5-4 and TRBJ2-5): ETGVTQSPTHLIKTRGQQVTLRCSSQSGHNTVSWYQQALGQGPQFIFQYYREEENGRGNFPPRFSGLQFPNYSSELNVNALELDDSALYLCASSLVSGGSQETQYFGPGTRLLVL.

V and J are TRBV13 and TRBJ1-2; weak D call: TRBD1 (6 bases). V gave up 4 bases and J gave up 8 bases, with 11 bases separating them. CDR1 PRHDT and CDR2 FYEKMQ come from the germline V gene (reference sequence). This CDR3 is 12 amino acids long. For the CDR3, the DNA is TGTGCCAGCAGCTCGGACAGCGGAGGCTACACCTTC. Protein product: CASSSDSGGYTF.

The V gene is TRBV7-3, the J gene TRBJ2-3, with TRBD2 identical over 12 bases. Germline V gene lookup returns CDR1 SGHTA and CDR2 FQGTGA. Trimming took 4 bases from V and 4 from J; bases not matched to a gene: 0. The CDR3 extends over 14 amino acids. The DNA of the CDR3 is TGTGCCAGCAGCTCTAGCGGGGGGGCAGATACGCAGTATTTT. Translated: CASSSSGGADTQYF. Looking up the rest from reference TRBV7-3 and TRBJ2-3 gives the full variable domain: GAGVSQTPSNKVTEKGKYVELRCDPISGHTALYWYRQSLGQGPEFLIYFQGTGAADDSGLPNDRFFAVRPEGSVSTLKIQRTERGDSAVYLCASSSSGGADTQYFGPGTRLTVL.

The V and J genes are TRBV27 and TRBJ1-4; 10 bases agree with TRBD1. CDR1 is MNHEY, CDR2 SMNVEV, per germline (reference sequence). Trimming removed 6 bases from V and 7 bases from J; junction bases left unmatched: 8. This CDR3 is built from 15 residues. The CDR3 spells CASSPTGTGAEKLFF. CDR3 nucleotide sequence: TGTGCCAGCAGCCCGACTGGGACAGGGGCTGAAAAACTGTTTTTT.

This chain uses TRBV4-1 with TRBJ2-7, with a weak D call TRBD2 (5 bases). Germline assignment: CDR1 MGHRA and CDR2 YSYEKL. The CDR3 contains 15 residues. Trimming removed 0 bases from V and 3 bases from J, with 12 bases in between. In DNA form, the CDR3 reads TGCGCCAGCAGCCAAGACTGGGGAGCTTACTACGAGCAGTACTTC. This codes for CASSQDWGAYYEQYF.

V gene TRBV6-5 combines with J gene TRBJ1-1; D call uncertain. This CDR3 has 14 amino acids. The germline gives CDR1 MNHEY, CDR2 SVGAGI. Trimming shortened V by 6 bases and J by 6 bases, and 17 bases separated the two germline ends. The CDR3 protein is CASSSRRVVAEAFF. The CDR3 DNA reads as TGTGCCAGCAGCTCGCGACGGGTAGTCGCTGAAGCTTTCTTT.

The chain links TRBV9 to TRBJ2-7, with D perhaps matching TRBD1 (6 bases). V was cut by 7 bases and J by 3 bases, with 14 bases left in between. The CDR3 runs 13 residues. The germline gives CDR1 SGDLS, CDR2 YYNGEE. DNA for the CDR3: TGTGCCAGCGCACAGGGAATCGACTACGAGCAGTACTTC. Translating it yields CASAQGIDYEQYF.

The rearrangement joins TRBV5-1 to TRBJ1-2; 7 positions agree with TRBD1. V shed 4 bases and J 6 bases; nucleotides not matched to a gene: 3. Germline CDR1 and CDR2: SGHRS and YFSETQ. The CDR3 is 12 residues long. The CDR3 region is CASSLGTDGYTF. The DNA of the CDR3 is TGCGCCAGCAGCCTCGGGACAGATGGCTACACCTTC.

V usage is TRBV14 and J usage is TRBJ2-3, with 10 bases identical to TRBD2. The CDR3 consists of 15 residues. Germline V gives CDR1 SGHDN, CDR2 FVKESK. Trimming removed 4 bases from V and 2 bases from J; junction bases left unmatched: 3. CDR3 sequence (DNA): TGTGCCAGCAGCCTTACTAGCGGGGCCACAGATACGCAGTATTTT. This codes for CASSLTSGATDTQYF.